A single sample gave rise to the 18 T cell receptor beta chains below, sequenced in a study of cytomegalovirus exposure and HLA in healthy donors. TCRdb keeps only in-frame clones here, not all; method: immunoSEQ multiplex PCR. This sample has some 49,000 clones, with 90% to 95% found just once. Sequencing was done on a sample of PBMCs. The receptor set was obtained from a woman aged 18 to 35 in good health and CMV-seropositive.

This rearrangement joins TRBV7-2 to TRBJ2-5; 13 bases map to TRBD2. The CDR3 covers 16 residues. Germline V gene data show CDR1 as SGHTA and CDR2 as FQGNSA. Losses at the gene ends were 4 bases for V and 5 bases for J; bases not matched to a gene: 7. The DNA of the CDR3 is TGTGCCAGCAGCTCAGGACTAGCGGGAGTTCGGGAGACCCAGTACTTC. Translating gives CASSSGLAGVRETQYF.

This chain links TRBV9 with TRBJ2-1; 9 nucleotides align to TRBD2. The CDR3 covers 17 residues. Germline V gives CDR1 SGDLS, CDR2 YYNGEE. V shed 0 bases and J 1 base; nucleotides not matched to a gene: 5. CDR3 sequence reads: CASSVASGIASYNEQFF. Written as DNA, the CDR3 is TGTGCCAGCAGCGTAGCTAGCGGGATTGCTTCCTACAATGAGCAGTTCTTC.

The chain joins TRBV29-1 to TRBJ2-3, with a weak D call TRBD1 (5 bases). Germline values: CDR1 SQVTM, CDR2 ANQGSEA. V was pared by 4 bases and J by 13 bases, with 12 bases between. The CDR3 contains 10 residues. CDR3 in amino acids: CSVGGPVEYF. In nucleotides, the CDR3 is TGCAGCGTTGGGGGCCCCGTCGAGTATTTT.

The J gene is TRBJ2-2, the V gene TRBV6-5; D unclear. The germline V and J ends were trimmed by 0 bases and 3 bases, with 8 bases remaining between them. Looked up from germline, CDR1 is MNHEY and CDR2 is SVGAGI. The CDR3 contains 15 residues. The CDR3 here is CASSYSGPHTGELFF. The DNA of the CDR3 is TGTGCCAGCAGTTACTCGGGCCCCCACACCGGGGAGCTGTTTTTT.

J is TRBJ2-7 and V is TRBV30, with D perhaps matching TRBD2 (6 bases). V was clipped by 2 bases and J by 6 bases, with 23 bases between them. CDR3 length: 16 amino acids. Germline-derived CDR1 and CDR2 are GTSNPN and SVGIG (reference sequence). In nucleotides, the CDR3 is TGTGCCTGGAGTCCTGCGTACGGGGGTCTGGATTCCGAGCAGTACTTC. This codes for CAWSPAYGGLDSEQYF.

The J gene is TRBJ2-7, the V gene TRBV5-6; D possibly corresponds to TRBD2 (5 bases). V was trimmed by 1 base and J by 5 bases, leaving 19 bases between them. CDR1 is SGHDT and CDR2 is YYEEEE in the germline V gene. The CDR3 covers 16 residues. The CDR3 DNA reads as TGTGCCAGCAGCTTGAAGGCACGGAGGACTGCCCACGAGCAGTACTTC. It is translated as CASSLKARRTAHEQYF.

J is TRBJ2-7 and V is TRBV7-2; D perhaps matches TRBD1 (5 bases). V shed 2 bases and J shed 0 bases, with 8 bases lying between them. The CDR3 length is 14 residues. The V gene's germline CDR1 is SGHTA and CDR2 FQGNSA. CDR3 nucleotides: TGTGCCAGCAGCTTACAGGGCAGCTCCTACGAGCAGTACTTC. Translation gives CASSLQGSSYEQYF.

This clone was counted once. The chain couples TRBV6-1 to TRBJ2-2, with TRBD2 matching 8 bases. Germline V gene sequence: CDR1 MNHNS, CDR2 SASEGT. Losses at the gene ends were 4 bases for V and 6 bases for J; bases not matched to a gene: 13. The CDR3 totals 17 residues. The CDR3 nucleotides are TGTGCCAGCAGTGGGTGGGGCCGTTTGCGGGAGGCCGGGGAGCTGTTTTTT. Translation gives CASSGWGRLREAGELFF.

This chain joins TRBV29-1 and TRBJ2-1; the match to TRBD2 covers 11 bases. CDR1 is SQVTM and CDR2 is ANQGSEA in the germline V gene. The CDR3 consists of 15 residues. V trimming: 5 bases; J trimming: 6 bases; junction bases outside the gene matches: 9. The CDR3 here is CSVNSGREFGNEQFF. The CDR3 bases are TGCAGCGTTAATAGCGGGAGGGAATTTGGCAATGAGCAGTTCTTC.

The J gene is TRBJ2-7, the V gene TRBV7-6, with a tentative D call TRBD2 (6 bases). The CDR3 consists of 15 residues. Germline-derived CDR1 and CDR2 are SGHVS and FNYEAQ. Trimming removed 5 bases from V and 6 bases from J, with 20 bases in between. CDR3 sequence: CASSAGGLPTLEQYF. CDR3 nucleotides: TGTGCCAGCAGCGCCGGGGGACTGCCAACCCTCGAGCAGTACTTC.

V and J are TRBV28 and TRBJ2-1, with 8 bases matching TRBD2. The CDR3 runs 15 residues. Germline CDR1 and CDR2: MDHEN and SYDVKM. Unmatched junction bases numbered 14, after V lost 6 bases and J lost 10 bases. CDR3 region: CASRAAGESLREQFF. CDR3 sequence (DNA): TGTGCCAGCAGGGCAGCGGGAGAATCGCTTCGGGAGCAGTTCTTC.

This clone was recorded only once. CDR3 region: CASSPTLTGVGSGANVLTF. CDR3 bases: TGTGCCAGCAGCCCAACTTTGACAGGGGTGGGGTCCGGGGCCAACGTCCTGACTTTC. The V call is TRBV9, the J call TRBJ2-6, with 8 bases matching TRBD1. With 4 bases clipped from V and 4 bases from J, the junction kept 16 bases outside the gene matches. CDR1 is SGDLS and CDR2 is YYNGEE in the germline V gene. CDR3 length equals 19 residues.

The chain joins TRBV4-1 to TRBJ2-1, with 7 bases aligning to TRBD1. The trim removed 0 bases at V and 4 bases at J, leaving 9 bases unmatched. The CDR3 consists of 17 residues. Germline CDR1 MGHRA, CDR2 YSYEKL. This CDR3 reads CASSQDQWDRIYNEQFF. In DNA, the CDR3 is TGCGCCAGCAGCCAAGATCAGTGGGACAGAATATACAATGAGCAGTTCTTC.

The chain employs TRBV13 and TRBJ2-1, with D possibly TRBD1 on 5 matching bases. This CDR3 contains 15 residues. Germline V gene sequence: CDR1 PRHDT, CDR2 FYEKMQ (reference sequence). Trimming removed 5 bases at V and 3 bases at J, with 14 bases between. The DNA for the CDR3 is TGTGCCAGCAGCAAGGGGCCCCCCGGCTACAATGAGCAGTTCTTC. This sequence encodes CASSKGPPGYNEQFF.

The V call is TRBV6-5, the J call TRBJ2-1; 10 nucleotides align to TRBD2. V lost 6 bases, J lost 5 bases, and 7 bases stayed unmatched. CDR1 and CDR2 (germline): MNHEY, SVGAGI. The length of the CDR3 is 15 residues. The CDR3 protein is CASRRLSGRDNEQFF. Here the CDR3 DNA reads TGTGCCAGCAGACGGTTGAGCGGGAGGGACAATGAGCAGTTCTTC.

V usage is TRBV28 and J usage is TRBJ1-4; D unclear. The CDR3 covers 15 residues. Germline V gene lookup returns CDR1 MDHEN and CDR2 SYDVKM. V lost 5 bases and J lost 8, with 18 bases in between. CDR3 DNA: TGTGCCAGCAGTGCCTACAGCCTGGGTAGGGAAAAACTGTTTTTT. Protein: CASSAYSLGREKLFF. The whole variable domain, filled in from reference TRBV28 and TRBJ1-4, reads DVKVTQSSRYLVKRTGEKVFLECVQDMDHENMFWYRQDPGLGLRLIYFSYDVKMKEKGDIPEGYSVSREKKERFSLILESASTNQTSMYLCASSAYSLGREKLFFGSGTQLSVL.

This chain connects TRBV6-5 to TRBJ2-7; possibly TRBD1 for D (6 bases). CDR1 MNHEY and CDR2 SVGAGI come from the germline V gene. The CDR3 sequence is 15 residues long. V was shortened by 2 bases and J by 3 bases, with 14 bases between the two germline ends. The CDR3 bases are TGTGCCAGCAGTTACCGGGACAACCTCGGCTACGAGCAGTACTTC. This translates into CASSYRDNLGYEQYF.

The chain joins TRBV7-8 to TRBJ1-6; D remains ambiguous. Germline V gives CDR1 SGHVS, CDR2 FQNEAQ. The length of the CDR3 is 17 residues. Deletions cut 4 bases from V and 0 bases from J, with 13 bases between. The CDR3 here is CASSYFRRDSYNSPLHF. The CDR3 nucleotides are TGTGCCAGCAGCTACTTTAGACGGGACTCCTATAATTCACCCCTCCACTTT. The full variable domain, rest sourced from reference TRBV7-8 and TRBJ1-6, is GAGVSQSPRYKVAKRGQDVALRCDPISGHVSLFWYQQALGQGPEFLTYFQNEAQLDKSGLPSDRFFAERPEGSVSTLKIQRTQQEDSAVYLCASSYFRRDSYNSPLHFGNGTRLTVT.